The 14 T cell receptor beta chains below all came from one sample that was sequenced in a study of blood T cells in healthy people across ages (dated by TCRdb to about 2015). The protocol used for the library was 5' RACE. TCRdb records Illumina HiSeq 2500 as the sequencer. The second PCR ran for about 7 to 11 cycles and used a J-beta primer mix along with a sample-barcoded 5' primer. Using fastp trimming at Q25 and MiXCR clonotype assembly, TCRdb reanalyzed the public sequencing data and kept in-frame beta chains. A single entry per CDR3 protein holds the most common genes and DNA from its merged rows. The table for this sample lists hundreds of thousands of distinct CDR3 sequences; roughly 41% of them were counted only once. Jointly, the top ten make up 30% of the sample. Sequenced material: blood. The receptors shown here come from a man at least 80 years old in good health.

The chain links TRBV3-1 to TRBJ1-2, with D maybe TRBD1 (6 bases). Germline lookup yields CDR1 LGHDT and CDR2 YNNKEL (reference sequence). Trimming left V 4 bases short and J 5 bases short, with 11 bases between. This CDR3 region has 13 residues. The CDR3 region is CASSRGTLYGYTF. Written as DNA, the CDR3 is TGTGCCAGCAGCCGCGGGACACTTTATGGCTACACCTTC.

This clonotype was seen only a few times. The chain links TRBV4-3 to TRBJ2-1; 7 nucleotides align to TRBD1. With V trimmed by 2 bases and J by 0 bases, 16 bases remained unmatched. CDR3 length: 20 amino acids. The germline V gene has CDR1 LGHNA and CDR2 YSLEER. The CDR3 loop is CASSQQPRGTELSSYNEQFF. The CDR3 DNA reads as TGCGCCAGCAGCCAACAACCCCGAGGGACAGAACTAAGCTCCTACAATGAGCAGTTCTTC.

A note on this clonotype: At one end, the junction sequence differs from germline, possibly due to a read error. The rearrangement links TRBV11-2 to TRBJ2-5; tentatively, D is TRBD2 (5 bases). Germline loops: CDR1 SGHAT, CDR2 FQNNGV. The CDR3 runs to 15 residues. DNA for the CDR3: TGTGCTAGCAGCTTAGGTCCGGGGTCCCAAGAGACCCAGTACTTC. This codes for CASSLGPGSQETQYF. Full variable domain (remainder filled in from reference TRBV11-2 and TRBJ2-5): EAGVAQSPRYKIIEKRQSVAFWCNPISGHATLYWYQQILGQGPKLLIQFQNNGVVDDSQLPKDRFSAERLKGVDSTLKIQPAKLEDSAVYLCASSLGPGSQETQYFGPGTRLLVL.

This clonotype was picked up a small number of times. The rearrangement joins TRBV7-2 to TRBJ2-7; 10 bases match TRBD1. The CDR3 has 16 residues. CDR1 is SGHTA and CDR2 is FQGNSA in the germline V gene. V lost 0 bases to trimming and J lost 1 base; unmatched junction nucleotides: 3. The CDR3 DNA reads as TGTGCCAGCAGCTTAGCCGGGACAGGGGTTTCCTACGAGCAGTACTTC. This translates into CASSLAGTGVSYEQYF.

As to this clonotype: A much larger clone sits a single nucleotide away, making a read error possible. The genes are TRBV7-2 and TRBJ2-5; D may be TRBD2 (6 bases). This CDR3 region has 15 residues. V lost 2 bases to trimming and J lost 2 bases, with 12 bases between them. In germline, CDR1 is SGHTA, CDR2 FQGNSA. The CDR3 DNA reads TGTGCCAGCAGCTTACAGGTGGGGGGTCAAGAGACCCAGTACTTC. Translated, it gives CASSLQVGGQETQYF.

This clonotype was seen once. The chain joins TRBV20-1 to TRBJ1-6; D call uncertain. V was cut by 0 bases and J by 5 bases, with 8 bases left in between. This CDR3 contains 14 residues. Germline assignment: CDR1 DFQATT and CDR2 SNEGSKA (reference sequence). In DNA, the CDR3 is TGCAGTGCTAGAGAAGACCGAGATAATTCACCCCTCCACTTT. Protein sequence: CSAREDRDNSPLHF.

This clonotype was counted many times. The chain employs TRBV20-1 and TRBJ2-7; no clear D gene. Trimming shortened V by 1 base and J by 7 bases, and 11 bases separated the two germline ends. The CDR3 is 12 amino acids. Germline CDR1 and CDR2: DFQATT and SNEGSKA (reference sequence). CDR3 sequence: CSARAELGEQYF. CDR3 nucleotides: TGCAGTGCTAGAGCGGAGCTGGGAGAGCAGTACTTC.

This clonotype was counted a few times. The rearrangement uses TRBV6-1 and TRBJ2-7; no clear D gene. Germline V gives CDR1 MNHNS, CDR2 SASEGT. The length of the CDR3 is 13 residues. The ends were cut back, 5 bases at V and 2 bases at J, with 10 bases in the middle. In DNA, the CDR3 is TGTGCCAGCAGTCCACCCGGGCCCTACGAGCAGTACTTC. This encodes CASSPPGPYEQYF.

There are many counts of this clonotype. V and J are TRBV6-2 or TRBV6-3 and TRBJ2-5, with a weak D call TRBD2 (5 bases). The germline gives CDR1 MNHEY, CDR2 SVGEGT. V was cut by 2 bases and J by 0 bases, with 13 bases left in between. The CDR3 length is 16 residues. The CDR3 reads CASSYGRVRYQETQYF. In DNA, the CDR3 is TGTGCCAGCAGTTACGGGCGGGTCCGGTACCAAGAGACCCAGTACTTC.

The genes are TRBV5-4 and TRBJ2-7; D remains ambiguous. The J call could be wrong; TRBJ2-5 is a better fit for the DNA end. Germline V gene data show CDR1 as SGHNT and CDR2 as YYREEE (reference sequence). The CDR3 consists of 14 residues. CDR3 residues: CASSLSTFQETQYF. The CDR3, as DNA: TGTGCCAGCAGCTTGAGTACTTTCCAAGAGACCCAGTACTTC.

This clonotype has a count of ten or more. The chain joins TRBV27 to TRBJ2-5; 8 nucleotides align to TRBD1. Per the germline V gene, CDR1 is MNHEY and CDR2 is SMNVEV (reference sequence). This CDR3 is built from 13 residues. V lost 5 bases, J lost 5 bases, and 4 bases stayed unmatched. Here the CDR3 DNA reads TGTGCCAGCAGTACCCGGACAGGGGAGACCCAGTACTTC. Translation gives CASSTRTGETQYF.

Points on this clonotype: A read error is possible here, since a much larger clone lies one base away. This sequence joins TRBV4-3 and TRBJ2-7; 12 nucleotides agree with TRBD2. Germline V gene lookup returns CDR1 LGHNA and CDR2 YSLEER. The CDR3 is made up of 15 amino acids. The CDR3 spells CAGSHLTSGSDEQYF. For the CDR3, the DNA is TGCGCCGGCAGCCACCTGACTAGCGGGAGCGACGAGCAGTACTTC.

Turning to this clonotype: This sequence may be a read error, since a much larger clone differs from it by one base. The CDR3 sequence: CASSRGRRYGYIF. As DNA, the CDR3 is TGTGCCAGCAGTCGCGGGAGAAGATATGGCTACATCTTC. The chain is built from TRBV27 and TRBJ1-2; D gene ambiguous. The germline CDR1 and CDR2 sequences are MNHEY and SMNVEV (reference sequence). There are 13 residues in the CDR3.

The V and J genes are TRBV18 and TRBJ1-2; D is undetermined. This CDR3 has 13 amino acids. Germline V gene lookup returns CDR1 KGHSH and CDR2 LQKENI. With 2 bases removed from V and 1 base from J, the gap between germline ends came to 5 bases. As DNA, the CDR3 is TGTGCCAGCTCACCAGCGGATAACTATGGCTACACCTTC. Encoded protein: CASSPADNYGYTF.